These 10 T cell receptor beta chains originate from one sample sequenced in a study of blood T cell repertoires in COVID-19. Profiling relied on immunoSEQ multiplex PCR, and the TCRdb table lists in-frame clones only, not all of them. The table records about 130,000 clones, around 87% of them present only once. Input material: peripheral blood. These TCRs come from a woman aged 55-70 years with acute or convalescent COVID-19.

The chain recombines TRBV3-1 (or the pseudogene TRBV3-2) with TRBJ1-4; 10 bases are a match to TRBD1. CDR1 is LGHDT and CDR2 is YNNKEL in the germline V gene (reference sequence). CDR3 length: 15 amino acids. The V and J ends lost 2 bases and 7 bases, in that order; junction bases with no gene match: 4. The chain's CDR3 is CASSQMGQGTEKLFF. DNA of the CDR3: TGTGCCAGCAGCCAAATGGGACAGGGGACTGAAAAACTGTTTTTT.

The CDR3: CASSYSRDRGYTIYF. Here the CDR3 DNA reads TGTGCCAGCAGTTACTCGAGGGACAGGGGATACACCATATATTTT. The chain is built from TRBV6-5 and TRBJ1-3, with 10 bases fitting TRBD1. The CDR3 consists of 15 residues. With 0 bases clipped from V and 8 bases from J, the junction kept 4 bases outside the gene matches. The germline CDR1 and CDR2 sequences are MNHEY and SVGAGI.

The chain combines TRBV4-1 with TRBJ2-7, with TRBD1 as a possible D gene (6 bases). Trimming removed 1 base at V and 6 bases at J, with 22 bases between. The CDR3 spans 17 residues. In germline, CDR1 is MGHRA, CDR2 YSYEKL. The CDR3 sequence is CASSQGWRGARGGEQYF. CDR3 coding DNA: TGCGCCAGCAGCCAAGGGTGGCGAGGCGCCAGGGGCGGCGAGCAGTACTTC.

This clone has a handful of counts. The chain uses TRBV9 and TRBJ2-1, with 10 bases fitting TRBD2. Germline values: CDR1 SGDLS, CDR2 YYNGEE. CDR3 size: 17 residues. V gave up 3 bases and J gave up 5 bases; unmatched junction bases: 11. The DNA for the CDR3 is TGTGCCAGCAGCGCCGGGCTAGCGGGAGTGGGGAACAATGAGCAGTTCTTC. Protein product: CASSAGLAGVGNNEQFF.

The chain uses TRBV11-2 and TRBJ2-7; 10 bases line up with TRBD2. Germline lookup yields CDR1 SGHAT and CDR2 FQNNGV. The CDR3 totals 16 residues. V was clipped by 1 base and J by 4 bases; unmatched bases: 7. CDR3 protein: CASSLVGSSGSYEQYF. For the CDR3, the DNA is TGTGCCAGCAGCTTAGTCGGGTCTAGCGGGAGTTACGAGCAGTACTTC.

The chain is built from TRBV12-3 or TRBV12-4 and TRBJ1-2, with D possibly being TRBD1 (6 bases). The V end was cut by 6 bases, the J end by 4 bases, with 12 bases between. CDR3 size: 13 residues. The CDR3 region has the DNA TGTGCCAGCAGCATGGACAGAATCTATGGCTACACCTTC. This sequence encodes CASSMDRIYGYTF.

The chain uses TRBV29-1 and TRBJ2-2, with D maybe TRBD2 (5 bases). The CDR3 extends over 14 amino acids. With 6 bases removed from V and 3 bases from J, the gap between germline ends came to 14 bases. Germline V lookup: CDR1 SQVTM, CDR2 ANQGSEA. Here the CDR3 DNA reads TGCAGCGTCGGTGAGGGTTCGCACACCGGGGAGCTGTTTTTT. This codes for CSVGEGSHTGELFF.

The rearrangement links TRBV18 to TRBJ2-1; the match to TRBD2 covers 10 bases. The CDR3 totals 15 residues. Germline V gives CDR1 KGHSH, CDR2 LQKENI. V dropped 4 bases and J dropped 7; count of bases not matched to a gene: 7. In DNA, the CDR3 is TGTGCCAGCTCACTATCCCTAGCGGGAGAGAATGAGCAGTTCTTC. Protein sequence: CASSLSLAGENEQFF. Using reference TRBV18 and TRBJ2-1 for the parts outside the CDR3, the full variable domain is NAGVMQNPRHLVRRRGQEARLRCSPMKGHSHVYWYRQLPEEGLKFMVYLQKENIIDESGMPKERFSAEFPKEGPSILRIQQVVRGDSAAYFCASSLSLAGENEQFFGPGTRLTVL.

This chain connects TRBV27 to TRBJ1-1, with TRBD1 matching over 8 bases. The CDR3 consists of 15 residues. Looked up from germline, CDR1 is MNHEY and CDR2 is SMNVEV (reference sequence). With V trimmed by 5 bases and J by 5 bases, 10 bases remained unmatched. CDR3 nucleotides: TGTGCCAGCAGTCTACTTATGACAGGGGAGACTGAAGCTTTCTTT. Translated, it gives CASSLLMTGETEAFF.

This clone was seen a single time. J is TRBJ1-1 and V is TRBV4-1, with D maybe TRBD1 (5 bases). The CDR3 has 13 amino acids. The ends were cut back, 0 bases at V and 5 bases at J, with 7 bases in the middle. The germline CDR1 and CDR2 sequences are MGHRA and YSYEKL. The DNA for the CDR3 is TGCGCCAGCAGCCAAGAGGGGGGGACTGAAGCTTTCTTT. Amino acids: CASSQEGGTEAFF.